This TCR beta chain was retrieved from a study of T cell responses to AZD1222 COVID-19 vaccine. Generated by immunoSEQ multiplex PCR, the TCRdb table keeps only in-frame clones and is missing some. The sample shows more than 90,000 clones, more than 70% of them seen only once. CDR1 and CDR2 from the germline V gene are MDHEN and SYDVKM. The CDR3 consists of 13 residues. V gave up 9 bases and J gave up 8 bases; unmatched junction bases: 9. The chain couples TRBV28 to TRBJ1-4, with 7 bases lining up with TRBD1. The receptor's source is an adult who received the AZD1222 COVID-19 vaccine. The material sequenced was peripheral blood, taken 28 days after the second AZD1222 dose. CDR3 DNA sequence: TGTGCCAGTGTGACAGGGTTCGGAGAAAAACTGTTTTTT. It encodes CASVTGFGEKLFF.